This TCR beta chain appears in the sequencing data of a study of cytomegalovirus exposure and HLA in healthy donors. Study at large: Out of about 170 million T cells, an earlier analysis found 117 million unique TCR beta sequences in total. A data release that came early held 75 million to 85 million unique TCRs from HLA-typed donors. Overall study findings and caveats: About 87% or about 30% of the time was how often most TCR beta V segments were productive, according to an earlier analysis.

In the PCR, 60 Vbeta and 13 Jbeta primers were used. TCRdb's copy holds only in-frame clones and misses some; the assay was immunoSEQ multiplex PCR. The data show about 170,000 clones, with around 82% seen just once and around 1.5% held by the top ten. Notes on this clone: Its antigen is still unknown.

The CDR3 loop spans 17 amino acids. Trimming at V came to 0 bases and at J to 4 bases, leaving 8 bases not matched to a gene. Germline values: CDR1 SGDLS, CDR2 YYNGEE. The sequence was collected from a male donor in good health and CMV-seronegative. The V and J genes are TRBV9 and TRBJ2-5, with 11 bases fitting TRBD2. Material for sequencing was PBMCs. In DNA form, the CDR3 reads TGTGCCAGCAGCGTAGCTCCCTTAGCGGGAGGGCTAGAGACCCAGTACTTC. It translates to CASSVAPLAGGLETQYF. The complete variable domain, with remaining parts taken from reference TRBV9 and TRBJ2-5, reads DSGVTQTPKHLITATGQRVTLRCSPRSGDLSVYWYQQSLDQGLQFLIQYYNGEERAKGNILERFSAQQFPDLHSELNLSSLELGDSALYFCASSVAPLAGGLETQYFGPGTRLLVL.